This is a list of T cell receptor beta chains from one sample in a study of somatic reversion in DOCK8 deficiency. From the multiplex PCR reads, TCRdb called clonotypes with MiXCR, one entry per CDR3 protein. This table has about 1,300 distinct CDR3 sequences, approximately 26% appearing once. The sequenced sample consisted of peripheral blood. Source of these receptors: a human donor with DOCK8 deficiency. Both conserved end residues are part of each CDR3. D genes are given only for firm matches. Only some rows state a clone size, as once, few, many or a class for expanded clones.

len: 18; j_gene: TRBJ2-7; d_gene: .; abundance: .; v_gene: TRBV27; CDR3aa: CASSRRAVSLKGAYEQYF; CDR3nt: TGTGCCAGCAGTCGACGGGCTGTGAGTCTAAAAGGGGCCTACGAGCAGTACTTC
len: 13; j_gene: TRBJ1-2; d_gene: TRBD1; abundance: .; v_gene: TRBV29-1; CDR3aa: CSAPGQGSIGYTF; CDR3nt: TGCAGCGCTCCGGGACAGGGGTCTATAGGCTACACCTTC
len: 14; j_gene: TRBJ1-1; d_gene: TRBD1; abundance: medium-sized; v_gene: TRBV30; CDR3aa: CAWRKGAINTEAFF; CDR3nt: TGTGCCTGGAGAAAGGGGGCGATCAACACTGAAGCTTTCTTT
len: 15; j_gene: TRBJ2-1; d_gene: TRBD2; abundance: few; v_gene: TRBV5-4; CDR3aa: CASSLWTSGYNEQFF; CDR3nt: TGTGCCAGCAGCCTCTGGACTAGCGGGTACAATGAGCAGTTCTTC
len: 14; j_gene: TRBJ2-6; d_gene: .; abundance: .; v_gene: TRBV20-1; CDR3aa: CSARGSSGANVLTF; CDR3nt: TGCAGTGCTCGCGGCAGCTCTGGGGCCAACGTCCTGACTTTC
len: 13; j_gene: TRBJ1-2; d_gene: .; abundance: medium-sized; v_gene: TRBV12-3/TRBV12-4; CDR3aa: CASSLAGNYGYTF; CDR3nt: TGTGCCAGCAGTTTAGCTGGGAACTATGGCTACACCTTC
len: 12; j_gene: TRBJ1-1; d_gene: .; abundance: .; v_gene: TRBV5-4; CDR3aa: CASSLGGVGAFF; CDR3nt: TGTGCCAGCAGCTTGGGCGGGGTGGGAGCTTTCTTT
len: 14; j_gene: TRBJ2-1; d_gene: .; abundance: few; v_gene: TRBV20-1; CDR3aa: CSAKFRGSYNEQFF; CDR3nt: TGCAGTGCTAAATTCCGCGGGTCCTACAATGAGCAGTTCTTC
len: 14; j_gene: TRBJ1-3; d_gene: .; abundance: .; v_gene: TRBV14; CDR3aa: CASSQAGSENTIYF; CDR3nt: TGTGCCAGCAGCCAAGCAGGCTCTGAAAACACCATATATTTT
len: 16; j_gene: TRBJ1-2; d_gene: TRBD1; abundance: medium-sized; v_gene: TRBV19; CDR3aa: CASSIDGQGLLEGYTF; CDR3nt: TGTGCCAGTAGTATAGATGGACAGGGCCTGTTGGAAGGCTACACCTTC
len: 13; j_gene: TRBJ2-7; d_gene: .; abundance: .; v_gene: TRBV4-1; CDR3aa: CASSQLDSDEQYF; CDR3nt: TGCGCCAGCAGCCAACTCGATAGCGACGAGCAGTACTTC
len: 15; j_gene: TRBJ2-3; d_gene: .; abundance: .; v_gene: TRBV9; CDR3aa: CASSVAGLFTDTQYF; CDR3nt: TGTGCCAGCAGCGTAGCAGGCCTATTCACAGATACGCAGTATTTT
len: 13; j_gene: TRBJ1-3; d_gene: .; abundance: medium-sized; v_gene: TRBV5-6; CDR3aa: CASSGSSGNTIYF; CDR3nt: TGTGCCAGCAGCGGGTCCTCTGGAAACACCATATATTTT
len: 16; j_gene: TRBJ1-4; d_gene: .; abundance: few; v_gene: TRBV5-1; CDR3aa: CASSAGPRTSNEKLFF; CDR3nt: TGCGCCAGCAGCGCCGGCCCGCGCACTTCTAATGAAAAACTGTTTTTT
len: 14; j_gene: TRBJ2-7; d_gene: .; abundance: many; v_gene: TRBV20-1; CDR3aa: CSASLLGSGAEQYF; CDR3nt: TGCAGTGCTAGTCTCCTAGGCAGTGGCGCCGAGCAGTACTTC
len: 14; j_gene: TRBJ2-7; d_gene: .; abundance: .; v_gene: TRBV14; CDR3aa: CASSPQLMVREQYF; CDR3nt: TGTGCCAGCAGCCCACAACTCATGGTTAGAGAGCAGTACTTC
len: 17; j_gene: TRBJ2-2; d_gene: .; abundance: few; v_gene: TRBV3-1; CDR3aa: CASSQVPYLERRGELFF; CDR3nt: TGTGCCAGCAGCCAAGTTCCCTACCTCGAGAGGAGGGGGGAGCTGTTTTTT
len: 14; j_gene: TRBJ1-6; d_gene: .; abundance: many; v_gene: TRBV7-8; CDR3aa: CASSTGSLNSPLHF; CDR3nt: TGTGCCAGCAGCACAGGTTCACTAAATTCACCCCTCCACTTT
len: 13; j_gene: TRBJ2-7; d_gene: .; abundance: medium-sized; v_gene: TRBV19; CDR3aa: CASKDGASYEQYF; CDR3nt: TGTGCCAGTAAGGACGGCGCTTCCTACGAGCAGTACTTC
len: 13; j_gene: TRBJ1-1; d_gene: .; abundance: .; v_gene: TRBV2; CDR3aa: CASSSGLNTEAFF; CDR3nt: TGTGCCAGCAGTTCCGGGCTGAACACTGAAGCTTTCTTT
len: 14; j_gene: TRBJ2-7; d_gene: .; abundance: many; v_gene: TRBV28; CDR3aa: CASSLQGVVNEQYF; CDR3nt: TGTGCCAGCAGTTTACAAGGGGTAGTCAACGAGCAGTACTTC
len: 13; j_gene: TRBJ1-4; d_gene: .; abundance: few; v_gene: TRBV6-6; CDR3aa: CASSLQGGEKLFF; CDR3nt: TGTGCCAGCAGTTTACAGGGCGGGGAAAAACTGTTTTTT
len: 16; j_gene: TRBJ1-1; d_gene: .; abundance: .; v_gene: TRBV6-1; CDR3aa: CASVQGWKGGNTEAFF; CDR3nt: TGTGCCAGCGTTCAGGGCTGGAAGGGAGGGAACACTGAAGCTTTCTTT
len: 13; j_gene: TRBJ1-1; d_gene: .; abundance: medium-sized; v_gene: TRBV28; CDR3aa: CASSSTLNTEAFF; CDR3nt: TGTGCCAGCAGTAGTACGTTGAACACTGAAGCTTTCTTT
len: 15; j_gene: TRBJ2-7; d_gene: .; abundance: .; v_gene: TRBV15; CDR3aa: CATSRDIRTAGEQYF; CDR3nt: TGTGCCACCAGCAGAGATATCAGGACAGCGGGTGAGCAGTACTTC
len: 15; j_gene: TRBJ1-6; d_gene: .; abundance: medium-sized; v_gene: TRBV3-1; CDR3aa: CASSQGRGNNSPLHF; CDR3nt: TGTGCCAGCAGCCAGGGCAGGGGTAATAATTCACCCCTCCACTTT
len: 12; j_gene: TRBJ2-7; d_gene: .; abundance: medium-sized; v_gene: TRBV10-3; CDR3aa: CAISVAGYEQYF; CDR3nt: TGTGCCATCAGTGTGGCAGGATACGAGCAGTACTTC
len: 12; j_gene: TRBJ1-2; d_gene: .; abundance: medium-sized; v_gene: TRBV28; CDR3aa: CASRRGNYGYTF; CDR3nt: TGTGCCAGCAGGCGGGGGAACTATGGCTACACCTTC
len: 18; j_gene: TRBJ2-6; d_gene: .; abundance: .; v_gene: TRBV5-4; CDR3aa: CASSPQSGSYSGANVLTF; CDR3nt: TGTGCCAGCAGCCCGCAATCTGGCAGTTACTCTGGGGCCAACGTCCTGACTTTC
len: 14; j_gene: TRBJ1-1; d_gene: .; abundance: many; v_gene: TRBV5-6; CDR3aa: CASSSVHSDTEAFF; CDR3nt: TGTGCCAGCAGCTCTGTACACAGCGACACTGAAGCTTTCTTT
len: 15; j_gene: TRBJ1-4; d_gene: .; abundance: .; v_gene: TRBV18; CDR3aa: CASLRSHATNEKLFF; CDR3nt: TGTGCCAGCCTGCGAAGTCATGCAACTAATGAAAAACTGTTTTTT
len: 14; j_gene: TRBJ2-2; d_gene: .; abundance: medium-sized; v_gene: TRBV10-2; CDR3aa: CASRGPSITGELFF; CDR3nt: TGCGCCAGCAGGGGCCCTAGCATCACCGGGGAGCTGTTTTTT
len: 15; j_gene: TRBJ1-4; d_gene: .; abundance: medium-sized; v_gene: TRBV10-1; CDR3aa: CASSESYRYHEKLFF; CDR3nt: TGCGCCAGCAGTGAGTCTTACAGGTACCATGAAAAACTGTTTTTT
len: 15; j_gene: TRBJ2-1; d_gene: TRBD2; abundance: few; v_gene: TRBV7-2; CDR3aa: CASSLGLAGNNEQFF; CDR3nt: TGTGCCAGCAGCTTGGGACTAGCGGGGAACAATGAGCAGTTCTTC
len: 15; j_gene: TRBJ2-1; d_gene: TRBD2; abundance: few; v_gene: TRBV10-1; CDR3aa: CASSESGLGIGEQFF; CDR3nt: TGCGCCAGCAGTGAGTCGGGACTAGGAATCGGTGAGCAGTTCTTC
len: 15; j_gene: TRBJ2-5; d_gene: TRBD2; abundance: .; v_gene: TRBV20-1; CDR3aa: CSASDPSGRQETQYF; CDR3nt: TGCAGTGCTTCGGATCCTAGCGGGAGGCAAGAGACCCAGTACTTC
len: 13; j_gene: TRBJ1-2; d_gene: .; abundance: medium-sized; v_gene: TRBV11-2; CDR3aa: CASSFGSNYGYTF; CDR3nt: TGTGCCAGCAGCTTTGGCTCTAACTATGGCTACACCTTC
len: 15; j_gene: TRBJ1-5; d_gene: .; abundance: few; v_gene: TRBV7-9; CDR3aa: CASSLEGPNNQPQHF; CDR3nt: TGTGCCAGCAGCTTAGAAGGGCCCAATAATCAGCCCCAGCATTTT
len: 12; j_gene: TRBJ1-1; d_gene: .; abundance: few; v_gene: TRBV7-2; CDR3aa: CASSLEAPRAFF; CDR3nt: TGTGCCAGCAGCTTAGAGGCCCCCCGGGCTTTCTTT
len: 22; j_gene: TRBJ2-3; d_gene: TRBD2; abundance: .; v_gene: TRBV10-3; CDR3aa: CAISEWKSSGRAPVDITDTQYF; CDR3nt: TGTGCCATCAGTGAGTGGAAGTCTAGCGGGAGGGCCCCCGTTGACATCACAGATACGCAGTATTTT
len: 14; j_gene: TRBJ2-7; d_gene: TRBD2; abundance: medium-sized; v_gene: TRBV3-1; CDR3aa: CASSPRLAGYEQYF; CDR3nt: TGTGCCAGCAGCCCAAGACTAGCGGGATACGAGCAGTACTTC